Given below is one T cell receptor (beta chain) in context. Its cognate antigen is unknown. The data belong to a study of shared clonotypes between healthy human individuals. Study results and limitations: The study found approximately 5% of naive CD4 clonotypes shared across a handful of donors.

The repertoire was sequenced with immunoSEQ multiplex PCR; TCRdb's copy has only in-frame clones and lacks some. Of 800,000 to 950,000 clones in the sample, about 97% are singletons; the top ten hold about 0.22%. CD45RO-negative CD8 cells positively selected for CCR7 made up the naive population, which excluded terminally differentiated effector memory CD45RA+ cells. The sequenced material came from naive CD8+ T cells sorted from blood. The clonotype comes from a man aged 30 to 39 in good health.

Written as DNA, the CDR3 is TGCGCCAGCAGCTTGGACCTAGCGGGGGGCCACTCCTACGAGCAGTACTTC. This gives the protein CASSLDLAGGHSYEQYF. This chain uses TRBV5-1 with TRBJ2-7, with TRBD2 matching over 11 bases. V shed 0 bases and J 0 bases; nucleotides not matched to a gene: 5. Germline V gene sequence: CDR1 SGHRS, CDR2 YFSETQ. CDR3 length: 17 amino acids.